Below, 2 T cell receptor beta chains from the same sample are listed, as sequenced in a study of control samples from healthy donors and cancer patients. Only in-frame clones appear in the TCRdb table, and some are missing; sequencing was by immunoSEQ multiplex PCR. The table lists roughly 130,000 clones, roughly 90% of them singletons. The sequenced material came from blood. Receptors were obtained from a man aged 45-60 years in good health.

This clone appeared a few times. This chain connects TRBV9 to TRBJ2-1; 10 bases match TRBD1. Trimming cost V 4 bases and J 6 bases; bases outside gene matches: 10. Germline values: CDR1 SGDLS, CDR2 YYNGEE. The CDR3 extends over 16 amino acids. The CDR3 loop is CASSRLGTGAFNEQFF. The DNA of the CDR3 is TGTGCCAGCAGCCGCCTCGGGACAGGGGCCTTCAATGAGCAGTTCTTC.

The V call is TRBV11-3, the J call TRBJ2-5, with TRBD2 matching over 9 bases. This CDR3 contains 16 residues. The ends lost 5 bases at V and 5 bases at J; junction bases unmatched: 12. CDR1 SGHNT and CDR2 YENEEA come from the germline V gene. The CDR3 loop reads CASSPRGSSGGETQYF. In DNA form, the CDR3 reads TGTGCCAGCAGCCCCCGGGGGAGTAGCGGGGGTGAGACCCAGTACTTC. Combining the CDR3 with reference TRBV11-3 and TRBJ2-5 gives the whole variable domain EAGVVQSPRYKIIEKKQPVAFWCNPISGHNTLYWYLQNLGQGPELLIRYENEEAVDDSQLPKDRFSAERLKGVDSTLKIQPAELGDSAVYLCASSPRGSSGGETQYFGPGTRLLVL.